The 18 T cell receptor beta chains below come from one sample, sequenced in a study of T cell responses to AZD1222 COVID-19 vaccine. Assay used: immunoSEQ multiplex PCR; TCRdb lists only in-frame clones, some missing. The sample yields fewer than 200,000 clones, around 88% seen once. Sequencing was performed on peripheral blood, taken 28 days after the second AZD1222 dose. The receptors were gathered from an adult who received the AZD1222 COVID-19 vaccine.

This sequence joins TRBV19 and TRBJ2-7; D is perhaps TRBD2 (6 bases). Germline lookup yields CDR1 LNHDA and CDR2 SQIVND (reference sequence). CDR3 size: 15 residues. V was shortened by 3 bases and J by 0 bases, with 12 bases between the two germline ends. CDR3 in amino acids: CASSIVRGSSYEQYF. The CDR3 nucleotides read TGTGCCAGTAGTATTGTGCGGGGAAGCTCCTACGAGCAGTACTTC.

This rearrangement joins TRBV10-3 to TRBJ2-5, with D perhaps TRBD2 (6 bases). The germline gives CDR1 ENHRY, CDR2 SYGVKD. V lost 8 bases, J lost 3 bases, and 16 bases lay in between. The CDR3 is made up of 14 amino acids. The CDR3 sequence: CAIGGAQAKETQYF. In nucleotides, the CDR3 is TGTGCCATCGGCGGGGCCCAGGCCAAAGAGACCCAGTACTTC.

The chain uses TRBV7-3 and TRBJ1-1; D not resolved. CDR1 is SGHTA and CDR2 is FQGTGA in the germline V gene. The CDR3 is 13 residues long. V lost 3 bases, J lost 6 bases, and 11 bases lay in between. The CDR3 reads CASSFSRSAEAFF. Here the CDR3 DNA reads TGTGCCAGCAGCTTCTCTAGATCAGCTGAAGCTTTCTTT.

This chain links TRBV5-1 with TRBJ2-3; TRBD1 agrees at 7 bases. The V and J ends lost 2 bases and 4 bases, in that order; junction bases with no gene match: 4. CDR1 is SGHRS, CDR2 YFSETQ, per germline. CDR3 length: 14 amino acids. DNA of the CDR3: TGCGCCAGCAGCTTCGGGACAGCCTCAGATACGCAGTATTTT. Translating gives CASSFGTASDTQYF. Supplemented by reference TRBV5-1 and TRBJ2-3, the full variable domain reads KAGVTQTPRYLIKTRGQQVTLSCSPISGHRSVSWYQQTPGQGLQFLFEYFSETQRNKGNFPGRFSGRQFSNSRSEMNVSTLELGDSALYLCASSFGTASDTQYFGPGTRLTVL.

This clone was seen only once. The genes are TRBV10-2 and TRBJ2-7, with a possible D match to TRBD1 (6 bases). The V end was cut by 0 bases, the J end by 1 base, with 10 bases between. Germline CDR1 WSHSY, CDR2 SAAADI. CDR3 length equals 15 residues. This CDR3 is CASSESGTTSYEQYF. In DNA, the CDR3 is TGCGCCAGCAGTGAGTCGGGGACAACGTCCTACGAGCAGTACTTC.

The chain uses TRBV19 and TRBJ2-2, with D uncertain. The CDR3 runs 15 residues. CDR1 and CDR2 from the germline V gene are LNHDA and SQIVND (reference sequence). V shed 6 bases and J shed 5 bases, with 16 bases lying between them. Here the CDR3 DNA reads TGTGCCAGTAGCAGATCCCCTGGCAGGACCGGGGAGCTGTTTTTT. Translation: CASSRSPGRTGELFF.

The CDR3 protein is CASSTGQSSSDYTF. The CDR3 DNA reads TGCGCCAGCAGCACTGGACAGAGTAGCTCTGACTACACCTTC. The chain joins TRBV5-1 to TRBJ1-2; D is possibly TRBD1 (6 bases). Germline CDR1 reads SGHRS; CDR2 reads YFSETQ. V lost 4 bases, J lost 10 bases, and 20 bases lay in between. The CDR3 has 14 residues.

This clone appeared once. This chain connects TRBV7-9 to TRBJ2-7; D perhaps matches TRBD1 (5 bases). Trimming pared 3 bases from V and 6 bases from J, leaving 18 bases between. Germline V lookup: CDR1 SEHNR, CDR2 FQNEAQ (reference sequence). This CDR3 spans 15 amino acids. The CDR3 DNA reads TGTGCCAGCAGCTTGGCGGATACAGGCCTCGGCGAGCAGTACTTC. Its translation is CASSLADTGLGEQYF.

The chain joins TRBV30 to TRBJ1-2, with a weak D call TRBD1 (5 bases). The CDR3 loop spans 14 amino acids. Trimming took 0 bases from V and 4 from J, leaving 12 bases between them. Germline V gene data show CDR1 as GTSNPN and CDR2 as SVGIG (reference sequence). The CDR3 reads CAWSVEGASYGYTF. The DNA of the CDR3 is TGTGCCTGGAGTGTAGAAGGGGCCAGCTATGGCTACACCTTC. Full variable domain (rest looked up from reference TRBV30 and TRBJ1-2): SQTIHQWPATLVQPVGSPLSLECTVEGTSNPNLYWYRQAAGRGLQLLFYSVGIGQISSEVPQNLSASRPQDRQFILSSKKLLLSDSGFYLCAWSVEGASYGYTFGSGTRLTVV.

CDR3 in amino acids: CSVGLSDTQYF. In DNA form, the CDR3 reads TGCAGCGTTGGACTGTCTGATACGCAGTATTTT. V is TRBV29-1 and J is TRBJ2-3; unclear D gene. CDR1 SQVTM and CDR2 ANQGSEA come from the germline V gene. The CDR3 runs to 11 residues. The V end lost 4 bases, the J end lost 6 bases, and 8 bases lay between the germline ends.

The chain combines TRBV14 with TRBJ1-1, with no clear D. The V end was cut by 1 base, the J end by 1 base, with 10 bases between. The CDR3 has 15 residues. From germline, CDR1 is SGHDN and CDR2 FVKESK. CDR3 nucleotide sequence: TGTGCCAGCAGCCAAGGGCCGGGTTGGAACACTGAAGCTTTCTTT. Translating gives CASSQGPGWNTEAFF.

The rearrangement uses TRBV5-1 and TRBJ2-1; 7 nucleotides agree with TRBD1. Trimming at V came to 4 bases and at J to 5 bases, leaving 6 bases not matched to a gene. CDR3 length equals 14 residues. Per germline, CDR1 SGHRS and CDR2 YFSETQ. The CDR3 loop is CASSPTTGNNEQFF. In nucleotides, the CDR3 is TGCGCCAGCAGCCCTACGACAGGGAACAATGAGCAGTTCTTC.

V is TRBV20-1 and J is TRBJ2-3; unclear D gene. This CDR3 spans 10 amino acids. The V end lost 1 base, the J end lost 8 bases, and 4 bases lay between the germline ends. Germline values: CDR1 DFQATT, CDR2 SNEGSKA (reference sequence). The DNA for the CDR3 is TGCAGTGCTAGAGGGGTTACGCAGTATTTT. This gives the protein CSARGVTQYF.

The chain employs TRBV16 and TRBJ2-3, with unresolved D. Germline-derived CDR1 and CDR2 are KGHSY and FQNENV. V was cut by 4 bases and J by 6 bases, with 8 bases left in between. CDR3 length: 12 amino acids. The CDR3 coding sequence is TGTGCCAGCAGCCGCCGCTCCGATACGCAGTATTTT. Its translation is CASSRRSDTQYF.

The genes are TRBV3-1 (or the pseudogene TRBV3-2) and TRBJ1-5, with D perhaps matching TRBD1 (5 bases). Germline CDR1 reads LGHDT; CDR2 reads YNNKEL (reference sequence). CDR3 length: 17 residues. V gave up 1 base and J gave up 3 bases, with 16 bases separating them. CDR3: CASSQGLRGASNQPQHF. The DNA for the CDR3 is TGTGCCAGCAGCCAAGGTCTTAGGGGAGCCTCCAATCAGCCCCAGCATTTT.

The chain combines TRBV7-2 with TRBJ2-2; 8 bases are shared with TRBD1. V lost 2 bases, J lost 2 bases, and 1 base stayed unmatched. Germline loops: CDR1 SGHTA, CDR2 FQGNSA. The CDR3 is 15 amino acids. The DNA for the CDR3 is TGTGCCAGCAGCTTAACAGGGGGTAACACCGGGGAGCTGTTTTTT. Amino acid sequence: CASSLTGGNTGELFF. The full variable domain, in which reference TRBV7-2 and TRBJ2-2 provide the parts outside the CDR3, is GAGVSQSPSNKVTEKGKDVELRCDPISGHTALYWYRQSLGQGLEFLIYFQGNSAPDKSGLPSDRFSAERTGGSVSTLTIQRTQQEDSAVYLCASSLTGGNTGELFFGEGSRLTVL.

The chain has TRBV5-1 and TRBJ1-2; D is undetermined. V was clipped by 7 bases and J by 8 bases, with 18 bases between them. The CDR3 totals 13 residues. CDR1 and CDR2 (germline): SGHRS, YFSETQ. CDR3 DNA: TGCGCCAGCGGCACTCATGGAGAGGGAGGCTACACCTTC. Its translation is CASGTHGEGGYTF.

The J gene is TRBJ1-2, the V gene TRBV4-3, with a tentative D call TRBD1 (6 bases). The CDR3 has 16 residues. Germline-derived CDR1 and CDR2 are LGHNA and YSLEER. The V and J ends lost 0 bases and 7 bases respectively, with 18 bases between them. The CDR3 region is CASSQDDSGGAGGYTF. The CDR3 DNA reads TGCGCCAGCAGCCAAGACGATTCGGGGGGCGCGGGTGGCTACACCTTC.